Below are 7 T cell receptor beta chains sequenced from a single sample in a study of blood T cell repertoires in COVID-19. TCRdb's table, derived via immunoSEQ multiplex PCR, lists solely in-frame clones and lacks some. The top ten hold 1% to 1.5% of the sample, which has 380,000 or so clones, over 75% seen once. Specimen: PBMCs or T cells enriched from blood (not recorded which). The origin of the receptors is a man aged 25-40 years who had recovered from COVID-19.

CDR3 in amino acids: CASSSTTGQGFSGNTIYF. The CDR3 nucleotides are TGTGCCAGCAGCTCGACCACCGGACAGGGATTCTCTGGAAACACCATATATTTT. This chain joins TRBV28 and TRBJ1-3; TRBD1 matches 8 bases. In germline, CDR1 is MDHEN, CDR2 SYDVKM. CDR3 length equals 18 residues. Unmatched junction bases numbered 13, after V lost 6 bases and J lost 0 bases.

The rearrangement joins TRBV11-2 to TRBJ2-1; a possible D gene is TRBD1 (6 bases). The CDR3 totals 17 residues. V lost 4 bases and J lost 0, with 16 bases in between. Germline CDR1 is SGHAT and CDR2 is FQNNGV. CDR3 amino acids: CASSSSRGGSSYNEQFF. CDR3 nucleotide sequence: TGTGCCAGCAGCTCGTCCAGGGGTGGGAGCTCCTACAATGAGCAGTTCTTC.

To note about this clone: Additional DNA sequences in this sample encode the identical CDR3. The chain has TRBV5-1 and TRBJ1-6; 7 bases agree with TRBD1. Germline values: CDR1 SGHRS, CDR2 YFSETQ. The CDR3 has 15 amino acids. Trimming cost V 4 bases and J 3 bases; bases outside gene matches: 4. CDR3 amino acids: CASSLTGDYNSPLHF. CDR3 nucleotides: TGCGCCAGCAGCCTTACAGGGGACTATAATTCACCCCTCCACTTT. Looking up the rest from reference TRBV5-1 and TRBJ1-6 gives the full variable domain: KAGVTQTPRYLIKTRGQQVTLSCSPISGHRSVSWYQQTPGQGLQFLFEYFSETQRNKGNFPGRFSGRQFSNSRSEMNVSTLELGDSALYLCASSLTGDYNSPLHFGNGTRLTVT.

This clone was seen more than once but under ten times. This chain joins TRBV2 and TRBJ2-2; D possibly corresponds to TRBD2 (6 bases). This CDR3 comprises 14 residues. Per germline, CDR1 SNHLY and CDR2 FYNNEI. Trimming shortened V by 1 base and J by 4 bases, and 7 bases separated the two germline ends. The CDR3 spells CASSEEEGTGELFF. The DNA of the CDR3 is TGTGCCAGCAGTGAAGAGGAGGGCACCGGGGAGCTGTTTTTT.

Written as DNA, the CDR3 is TGTGCCAGCAGCGTAGGGCCTAGCCCTACGGGGTCCGGGGAGCTGTTTTTT. This encodes CASSVGPSPTGSGELFF. V and J are TRBV9 and TRBJ2-2; D perhaps matches TRBD2 (5 bases). The germline V and J ends were trimmed by 0 bases and 6 bases, with 18 bases remaining between them. The CDR3 length is 17 residues. CDR1 SGDLS and CDR2 YYNGEE come from the germline V gene.

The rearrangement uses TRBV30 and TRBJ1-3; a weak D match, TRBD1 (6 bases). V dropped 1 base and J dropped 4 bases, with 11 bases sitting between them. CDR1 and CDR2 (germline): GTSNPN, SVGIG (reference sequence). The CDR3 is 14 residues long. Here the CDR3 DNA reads TGTGCCTGGAGTGCAGGCCAGGGGGGAAACACCATATATTTT. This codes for CAWSAGQGGNTIYF.

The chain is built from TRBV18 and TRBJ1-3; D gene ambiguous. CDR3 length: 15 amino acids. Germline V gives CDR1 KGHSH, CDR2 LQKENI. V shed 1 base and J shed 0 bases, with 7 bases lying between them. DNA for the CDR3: TGTGCCAGCTCACCACGAGTTGACTCTGGAAACACCATATATTTT. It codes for CASSPRVDSGNTIYF.